This T cell receptor (beta chain) was obtained from a study of cytomegalovirus exposure and HLA in healthy donors. The CDR3 loop spans 16 amino acids. V was pared by 2 bases and J by 4 bases, with 14 bases between. Per the germline V gene, CDR1 is MNHEY and CDR2 is SVGAGI. In the case of this clone: What it binds is unknown.

This PCR relied on a set of 60 Vbeta primers and 13 Jbeta primers. Libraries were prepared by immunoSEQ multiplex PCR; TCRdb keeps only in-frame clonotypes and omits some of them. Here the sample spans around 120,000 clones, over 65% being singletons. Study-level points and caveats: Most of the TCR beta V segments (in an earlier analysis) were productive either about 90% or about 30% of the time.

The rearrangement links TRBV6-5 to TRBJ1-4; D unclear. Sequencing used PBMCs. This clonotype originated in a man between 25 and 39 years old in good health and CMV-seronegative. The CDR3 loop reads CASSYGLGSHNEKLFF. The CDR3, as DNA: TGTGCCAGCAGTTACGGCCTTGGGAGTCATAATGAAAAACTGTTTTTT.